There are many counts of the clone carrying this T cell receptor (beta chain). This specimen belongs to a study of identical twins. TCRdb reanalysed the 5' RACE reads using MiXCR and keeps one entry per CDR3 protein. This table holds under 350,000 distinct CDR3 sequences, 8% to 9.5% found once. The germline CDR1 and CDR2 sequences are KGHDR and SFDVKD. The CDR3 is 17 amino acids. The V gene end was trimmed by 0 bases and the J gene end by 4 bases; junction bases not matched to a gene: 2. Another study also made use of these data, one on yellow fever vaccine responses in identical twins.

The chain recombines TRBV24-1 with TRBJ2-1, with 13 bases that match TRBD2. This receptor was taken from a woman between 18 and 29 years old in good health. Sequencing was done on a sample of CD8+ T cells sorted from blood. This CDR3 is CATSDLQLAGGYNEQFF. In DNA form, the CDR3 reads TGTGCCACCAGTGATTTGCAACTAGCGGGAGGGTACAATGAGCAGTTCTTC.